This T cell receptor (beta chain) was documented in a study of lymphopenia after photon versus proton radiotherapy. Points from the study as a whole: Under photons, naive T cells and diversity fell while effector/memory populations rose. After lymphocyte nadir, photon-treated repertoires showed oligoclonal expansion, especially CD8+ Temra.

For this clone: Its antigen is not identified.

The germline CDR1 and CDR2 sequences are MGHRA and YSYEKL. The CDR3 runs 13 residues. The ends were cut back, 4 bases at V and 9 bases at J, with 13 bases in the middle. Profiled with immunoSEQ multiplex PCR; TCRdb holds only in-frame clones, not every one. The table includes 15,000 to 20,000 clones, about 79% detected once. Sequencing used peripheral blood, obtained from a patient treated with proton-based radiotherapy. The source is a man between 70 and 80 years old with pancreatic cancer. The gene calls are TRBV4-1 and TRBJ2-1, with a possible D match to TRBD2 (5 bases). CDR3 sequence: CASSPLALFEQFF. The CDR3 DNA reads TGCGCCAGCAGCCCCTTAGCGTTGTTTGAGCAGTTCTTC.